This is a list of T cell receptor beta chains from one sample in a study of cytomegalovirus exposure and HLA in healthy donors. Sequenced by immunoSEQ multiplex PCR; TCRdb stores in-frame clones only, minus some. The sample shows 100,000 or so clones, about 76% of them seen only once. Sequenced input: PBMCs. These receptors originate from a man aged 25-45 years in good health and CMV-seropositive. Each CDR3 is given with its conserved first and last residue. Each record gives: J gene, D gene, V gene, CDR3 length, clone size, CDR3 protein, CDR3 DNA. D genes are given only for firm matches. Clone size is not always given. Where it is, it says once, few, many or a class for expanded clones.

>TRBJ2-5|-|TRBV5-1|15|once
CASSPPDTYQETQYF
TGCGCCAGCAGTCCCCCCGACACGTACCAAGAGACCCAGTACTTC
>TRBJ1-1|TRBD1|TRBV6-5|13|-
CASSYSVDREAFF
TGTGCCAGCAGTTACTCGGTGGACAGGGAAGCTTTCTTT
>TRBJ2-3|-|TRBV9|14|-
CASSVADRVGTQYF
TGTGCCAGCAGCGTAGCTGATCGGGTGGGTACGCAGTATTTT
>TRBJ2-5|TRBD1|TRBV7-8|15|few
CASSSGTGGQETQYF
TGTGCCAGCAGCTCCGGGACAGGGGGCCAAGAGACCCAGTACTTC
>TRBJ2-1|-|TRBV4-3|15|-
CASSPGLASYNEQFF
TGCGCCAGCAGCCCCGGGCTAGCCTCCTACAATGAGCAGTTCTTC
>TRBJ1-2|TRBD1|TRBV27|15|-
CASSPNRGPGGGYTF
TGTGCCAGCAGTCCAAACAGGGGGCCGGGTGGGGGCTACACCTTC
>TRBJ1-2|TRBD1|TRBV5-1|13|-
CASSLRTGNGYTF
TGCGCCAGCAGCCTCCGGACAGGGAATGGCTACACCTTC
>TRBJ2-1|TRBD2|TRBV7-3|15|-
CASSKSGGALNEQFF
TGTGCCAGCAGTAAAAGCGGGGGGGCCCTTAATGAGCAGTTCTTC
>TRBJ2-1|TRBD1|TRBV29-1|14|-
CSVIQGLEWNEQFF
TGCAGCGTGATACAGGGGCTTGAGTGGAATGAGCAGTTCTTC
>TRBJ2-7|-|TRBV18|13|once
CASSSDGDYEQYF
TGTGCCAGCTCATCAGACGGGGACTACGAGCAGTACTTC